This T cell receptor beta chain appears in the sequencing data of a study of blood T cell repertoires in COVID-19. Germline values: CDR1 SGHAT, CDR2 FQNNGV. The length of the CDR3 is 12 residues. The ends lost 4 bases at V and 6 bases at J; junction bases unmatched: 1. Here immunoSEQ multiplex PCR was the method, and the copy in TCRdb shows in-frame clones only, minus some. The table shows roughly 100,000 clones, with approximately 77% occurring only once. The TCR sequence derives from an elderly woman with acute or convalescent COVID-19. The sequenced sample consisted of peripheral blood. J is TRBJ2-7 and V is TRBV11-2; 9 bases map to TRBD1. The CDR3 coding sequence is TGTGCCAGCAGCTGGACAGGGGTCGAGCAGTACTTC. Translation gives CASSWTGVEQYF.